This entry lists 32 T cell receptor beta chains sequenced from one sample in a study of metastatic and nonmetastatic thyroid tumors. TCRdb reprocessed the PCR reads via MiXCR. Of 25,000 to 30,000 clones in the sample, 15% are singletons; the top ten hold about 15%. There were no patients who had received any treatment before thyroid surgery. Input material: blood. All receptors come from a male donor with papillary thyroid cancer or a benign thyroid nodule (not recorded which). Some clones in this sample may be carry-over from other donors' samples.

This clone was counted at least ten times. Written as DNA, the CDR3 is TGTGCCAGCAGTGAAGCGCTTGAACAAGAAGAGACCCAGTACTTC. Its translation: CASSEALEQEETQYF. The chain has TRBV2 and TRBJ2-5; no reliable D call. This CDR3 comprises 15 residues. Deletions cut 0 bases from V and 3 bases from J, with 11 bases between. Germline V gene data show CDR1 as SNHLY and CDR2 as FYNNEI.

This clone was detected ten times or more. The rearrangement uses TRBV5-5 and TRBJ2-7, with a tentative D call TRBD1 (5 bases). The V and J ends lost 6 bases and 3 bases respectively, with 16 bases between them. The CDR3 runs to 14 residues. CDR1 and CDR2 (germline): SGHKS, YYEKEE (reference sequence). CDR3 residues: CASTIYLTGYEQYF. CDR3 sequence (DNA): TGTGCCAGCACCATCTATTTAACAGGCTACGAGCAGTACTTC.

With regard to this clone: At one end, the junction sequence differs from germline, possibly due to a read error. This chain connects TRBV5-4 to TRBJ2-7; D not certain. This CDR3 spans 12 amino acids. Germline CDR1 reads SGHNT; CDR2 reads YYREEE (reference sequence). The CDR3 spells CASTDKSGETYF. CDR3 coding DNA: TGTGCAAGCACCGATAAGTCGGGCGAGACGTACTTC. Filled out from reference TRBV5-4 and TRBJ2-7, the complete variable domain reads ETGVTQSPTHLIKTRGQQVTLRCSSQSGHNTVSWYQQALGQGPQFIFQYYREEENGRGNFPPRFSGLQFPNYSSELNVNALELDDSALYLCASTDKSGETYFGPGTRLTVT.

This clone is labeled medium-sized. The chain recombines TRBV5-1 with TRBJ2-7; 8 nucleotides agree with TRBD1. J lost 3 bases, V lost 0 bases, and 5 bases had no gene match. Germline V CDR1 and CDR2: SGHRS, YFSETQ. The CDR3 totals 15 residues. CDR3 amino acids: CASSLAGGVFYEQYF. DNA of the CDR3: TGCGCCAGCAGCTTGGCAGGGGGCGTTTTCTACGAGCAGTACTTC.

This clone has at least ten counts. V is TRBV12-3 or TRBV12-4 and J is TRBJ2-4; TRBD1 matches 7 bases. V trimming: 0 bases; J trimming: 1 base; junction bases outside the gene matches: 6. This CDR3 comprises 17 residues. In DNA, the CDR3 is TGTGCCAGCAGTTTAGCCGAGGGGGCGCGGGCCAAAAACATTCAGTACTTC. Its protein product is CASSLAEGARAKNIQYF.

Ten or more counts support this clone. V is TRBV12-5 and J is TRBJ2-5; D ambiguous. CDR3 length equals 15 residues. Germline loops: CDR1 LGHNT, CDR2 FRNRAP. With 6 bases removed from V and 0 bases from J, the gap between germline ends came to 14 bases. The CDR3 loop reads CASGPETLNQETQYF. The DNA for the CDR3 is TGTGCTAGTGGCCCGGAGACCTTAAACCAAGAGACCCAGTACTTC.

V usage is TRBV7-3 and J usage is TRBJ2-5; 7 bases map to TRBD2. V lost 5 bases and J lost 9; bases outside the gene matches: 9. The germline CDR1 and CDR2 sequences are SGHTA and FQGTGA. The CDR3 loop spans 13 amino acids. CDR3 in DNA: TGTGCCAGCAGCCTCGGGGGAGGGGAGCCCCAGTACTTC. Translated: CASSLGGGEPQYF.

This clone was detected only once. The V and J genes are TRBV30 and TRBJ1-6, with D maybe TRBD1 (5 bases). Trimming removed 6 bases at V and 10 bases at J, with 25 bases between. The CDR3 covers 16 residues. Germline V gives CDR1 GTSNPN, CDR2 SVGIG (reference sequence). The CDR3 region is CACIDLGDPWRSPLHF. CDR3 bases: TGTGCCTGTATTGACCTAGGGGACCCGTGGAGGTCACCCCTCCACTTT.

This clone has at least ten counts. The CDR3 protein is CASSLVYGQVDYGYTF. CDR3 in DNA: TGTGCCAGCAGCTTGGTCTATGGACAGGTTGACTATGGCTACACCTTC. The rearrangement joins TRBV5-6 to TRBJ1-2, with 7 bases aligning to TRBD1. Germline CDR1 and CDR2: SGHDT and YYEEEE. Trimming took 0 bases from V and 3 from J; bases not matched to a gene: 8. The CDR3 has 16 residues.

Many counts were recorded for this clone. A much larger clone is a single base away; this may be a read error. The chain has TRBV24-1 and TRBJ2-7, with D unresolved. The CDR3 runs to 14 residues. Trimming stripped 3 bases from V and 0 bases from J, with 8 bases between. Germline V gene data show CDR1 as KGHDR and CDR2 as SFDVKD. Here the CDR3 DNA reads TGTGCCACCAGTGATCCGGACGGCTCCTACGAGCAGTACTTC. Its protein product is CATSDPDGSYEQYF.

This clone came up many times. V usage is TRBV7-9 and J usage is TRBJ2-7; TRBD1 might be the D (6 bases). This CDR3 comprises 15 residues. CDR1 is SEHNR and CDR2 is FQNEAQ in the germline V gene (reference sequence). The V and J ends lost 5 bases and 4 bases respectively, with 18 bases between them. As DNA, the CDR3 is TGTGCCAGCAGCCGCGGACAGCCATCAGCGTACGAGCAGTACTTC. Translating gives CASSRGQPSAYEQYF. Full variable domain (remainder filled in from reference TRBV7-9 and TRBJ2-7): DTGVSQNPRHKITKRGQNVTFRCDPISEHNRLYWYRQTLGQGPEFLTYFQNEAQLEKSRLLSDRFSAERPKGSFSTLEIQRTEQGDSAMYLCASSRGQPSAYEQYFGPGTRLTVT.

This clone occurred many times. The chain uses TRBV5-6 and TRBJ1-5; D is ambiguous. V lost 1 base, J lost 2 bases, and 13 bases lay in between. Germline CDR1 and CDR2: SGHDT and YYEEEE. The CDR3 runs 16 residues. The CDR3 loop reads CASSLRPEEGNQPQHF. The CDR3 DNA is TGTGCCAGCAGCTTGCGTCCCGAGGAGGGCAATCAGCCCCAGCATTTT.

This clone showed up just a few times. The conserved phenylalanine or tryptophan is not found at the CDR3 terminus, so this likely reflects a read error. The chain combines TRBV6-1 with TRBJ2-7; the D gene is possibly TRBD1 (6 bases). The germline gives CDR1 MNHNS, CDR2 SASEGT. The germline V and J ends were trimmed by 9 bases and 4 bases, with 16 bases remaining between them. This CDR3 contains 13 residues. CDR3 sequence reads: CASSLGAAYEQYL. The CDR3 coding sequence is TGTGCCAGTTCCTTGGGGGCTGCGTACGAGCAGTACTTA.

Comment on this clone: At one end, the junction sequence differs from germline, possibly due to a read error. The V call is TRBV6-4, the J call TRBJ2-2; possible D gene TRBD2, 5 bases. This CDR3 region has 13 residues. The germline V gene has CDR1 MRHNA and CDR2 SNTAGT. The CDR3 loop is CASISANTWELFF. The CDR3 DNA reads TGTGCCAGCATTAGCGCGAACACCTGGGAGCTGTTTTTT.

In this sample, this clone turned up many times. This sequence joins TRBV15 and TRBJ2-2; 13 nucleotides line up with TRBD2. Germline V gene data show CDR1 as LNHNV and CDR2 as YYDKDF (reference sequence). The CDR3 covers 22 residues. Unmatched junction bases numbered 13, after V lost 0 bases and J lost 0 bases. In DNA, the CDR3 is TGTGCCACCAGCAGAGAAGCCCAAAGTGGGACTAGCGGGACCCCGAACACCGGGGAGCTGTTTTTT. Its translation: CATSREAQSGTSGTPNTGELFF.

The rearrangement links TRBV11-2 to TRBJ2-3; 10 nucleotides agree with TRBD2. J lost 5 bases, V lost 7 bases, and 18 bases had no gene match. The CDR3 is 18 residues long. Germline CDR1 and CDR2: SGHAT and FQNNGV. CDR3 bases: TGTGCCAGCACCCAGGGTCGGCTAGCGGGAGTTGTGGGAGATACGCAGTATTTT. Residues: CASTQGRLAGVVGDTQYF.

This clone was observed many times. This sequence joins TRBV5-1 and TRBJ1-1, with a tentative D call TRBD1 (6 bases). Trimming took 4 bases from V and 2 from J, leaving 15 bases between them. Germline V CDR1 and CDR2: SGHRS, YFSETQ. This CDR3 is 15 amino acids long. The CDR3: CASSTDYRDNTEAFF. The CDR3, as DNA: TGCGCCAGCAGCACCGATTACAGGGATAACACTGAAGCTTTCTTT.

This rearrangement joins TRBV20-1 to TRBJ2-2, with D uncertain. The CDR3 has 15 residues. The V gene's germline CDR1 is DFQATT and CDR2 SNEGSKA (reference sequence). Trimming took off 6 bases at V and 1 base at J, with 15 bases between the two ends. The CDR3 spells CSAPDLPGNTGELFF. The CDR3 nucleotides read TGCAGTGCGCCCGACCTGCCTGGGAACACCGGGGAGCTGTTTTTT.

There are many counts of this clone. The V gene is TRBV29-1, the J gene TRBJ2-1; D is possibly TRBD1 (6 bases). This CDR3 comprises 15 residues. Germline values: CDR1 SQVTM, CDR2 ANQGSEA. V shed 6 bases and J shed 9 bases, with 24 bases lying between them. CDR3 nucleotide sequence: TGCAGCGTCTCATCAAGCAGTCCAGGGGCGGGTGAGCAGTTCTTC. Translation gives CSVSSSSPGAGEQFF.

This clone was seen repeatedly, ten times or more. The chain links TRBV6-5 to TRBJ2-1; 7 positions match TRBD2. From germline, CDR1 is MNHEY and CDR2 SVGAGI. After removal of 2 bases from V and 3 bases from J, the junction contained 1 base not matched to a gene. The CDR3 is made up of 14 amino acids. The CDR3 reads CASSYGGSYNEQFF. DNA of the CDR3: TGTGCCAGCAGTTACGGCGGGAGCTACAATGAGCAGTTCTTC.

With respect to this clone: The conserved phenylalanine or tryptophan normally closing the CDR3 is absent here, so this likely arose from a read error. V gene TRBV11-1 combines with J gene TRBJ2-4, with D perhaps TRBD2 (6 bases). The CDR3 is 18 amino acids. Germline assignment: CDR1 SGHAT and CDR2 FQDESV (reference sequence). The V end was cut by 7 bases, the J end by 0 bases, with 22 bases between. CDR3 nucleotide sequence: TGTGCCAGCAACGAATGGGCTAGCGCGGTGTTAGCCAAAAACATTCAGTACTGC. The encoded protein is CASNEWASAVLAKNIQYC.

This clone was counted ten times or more. CDR3 in amino acids: CSARRDPGNIQYF. For the CDR3, the DNA is TGCAGTGCTAGACGGGACCCTGGCAACATTCAGTACTTC. The V call is TRBV20-1, the J call TRBJ2-4; D tentatively reads TRBD1 or TRBD2 (5 bases each). The CDR3 is 13 residues long. Germline loops: CDR1 DFQATT, CDR2 SNEGSKA (reference sequence). The V end was cut by 2 bases, the J end by 7 bases, with 12 bases between.

In this sample, this clone turned up many times. This chain joins TRBV7-3 and TRBJ1-1; maybe TRBD1 (6 bases). The CDR3 has 15 residues. V lost 4 bases to trimming and J lost 0 bases, with 12 bases between them. Per germline, CDR1 SGHTA and CDR2 FQGTGA. CDR3 loop: CASSSTGTMNTEAFF. CDR3 bases: TGTGCCAGCAGCTCGACAGGAACCATGAACACTGAAGCTTTCTTT. Using reference TRBV7-3 and TRBJ1-1 for the parts outside the CDR3, the full variable domain is GAGVSQTPSNKVTEKGKYVELRCDPISGHTALYWYRQSLGQGPEFLIYFQGTGAADDSGLPNDRFFAVRPEGSVSTLKIQRTERGDSAVYLCASSSTGTMNTEAFFGQGTRLTVV.

V gene TRBV5-5 combines with J gene TRBJ2-7, with 10 bases that match TRBD1. Germline V gene sequence: CDR1 SGHKS, CDR2 YYEKEE (reference sequence). V was pared by 3 bases and J by 6 bases, with 9 bases of the junction left unmatched. The length of the CDR3 is 15 residues. CDR3 residues: CASSSKSGTGVEQYF. The DNA for the CDR3 is TGTGCCAGCAGCTCGAAGTCAGGGACAGGGGTCGAGCAGTACTTC.

The rearrangement joins TRBV20-1 to TRBJ2-7; D is undetermined. The CDR3 sequence is 11 residues long. Germline V lookup: CDR1 DFQATT, CDR2 SNEGSKA (reference sequence). V dropped 3 bases and J dropped 6 bases, with 9 bases sitting between them. CDR3 amino acids: CSASPPPEQYF. As DNA, the CDR3 is TGCAGTGCTAGCCCCCCCCCCGAGCAGTACTTC.

Sample share makes this clone medium-sized. The J gene is TRBJ1-1, the V gene TRBV2; D not certain. From germline, CDR1 is SNHLY and CDR2 FYNNEI. The V gene lost 6 bases and the J gene lost 11 bases, with 19 bases spanning the gap. The CDR3 is 13 amino acids. This chain's CDR3 is CASRTPRARVAFF. The CDR3 region has the DNA TGTGCCAGCAGGACCCCCCGGGCAAGGGTGGCTTTCTTT.

In its sample, this clone was seen many times. The chain links TRBV6-5 to TRBJ2-5; D is unclear. V lost 0 bases, J lost 3 bases, and 11 bases lay in between. Per germline, CDR1 MNHEY and CDR2 SVGAGI. This CDR3 is 15 amino acids long. The CDR3 region has the DNA TGTGCCAGCAGTTACTCGAAAGAAACCAAAGAGACCCAGTACTTC. This translates into CASSYSKETKETQYF.

This clone showed up just a few times. A read error may explain this, as a much larger clone is one base away. Other DNA sequences from this sample encode an identical CDR3 as well. This rearrangement joins TRBV28 to TRBJ2-5; TRBD1 might be the D (5 bases). CDR1 is MDHEN and CDR2 is SYDVKM in the germline V gene. The CDR3 consists of 15 residues. Trimming took off 6 bases at V and 2 bases at J, with 16 bases between the two ends. The DNA for the CDR3 is TGTGCCAGCAGCCCTGCTTCGGACATACAAGAGACCCAGTACTTC. Translating gives CASSPASDIQETQYF.

This clone was recorded many times. The rearrangement joins TRBV12-3 or TRBV12-4 to TRBJ1-5; D remains unclear. The CDR3 loop spans 15 amino acids. Trimming took off 0 bases at V and 0 bases at J, with 6 bases between the two ends. The CDR3 DNA reads as TGTGCCAGCAGTTTAGCCCAGTATAGCAATCAGCCCCAGCATTTT. Residues: CASSLAQYSNQPQHF.

The chain joins TRBV9 to TRBJ2-1; 7 nucleotides line up with TRBD2. V lost 3 bases and J lost 0; bases outside the gene matches: 3. Per germline, CDR1 SGDLS and CDR2 YYNGEE. This CDR3 spans 15 amino acids. The CDR3 nucleotides are TGTGCCAGCAGCGCAGGGACTAACTCCTACAATGAGCAGTTCTTC. Amino acids: CASSAGTNSYNEQFF.

About this clone itself: One base away lies a much larger clone, so this may be a sequencing read error. V gene TRBV29-1 combines with J gene TRBJ2-2; D is ambiguous. Germline V lookup: CDR1 SQVTM, CDR2 ANQGSEA. V was clipped by 3 bases and J by 0 bases, with 8 bases between them. The CDR3 length is 14 residues. CDR3 residues: CSVEARSNTGELFF. CDR3 DNA: TGCAGCGTTGAGGCGCGGTCGAACACCGGGGAGCTGTTTTTT.

This clone was counted only a few times. This sequence joins TRBV29-1 and TRBJ1-4; D not resolved. The germline gives CDR1 SQVTM, CDR2 ANQGSEA. The V end lost 6 bases, the J end lost 8 bases, and 13 bases lay between the germline ends. CDR3 length: 12 amino acids. The chain's CDR3 is CSVLEMGEKLFF. CDR3 nucleotides: TGCAGCGTCCTAGAAATGGGAGAAAAACTGTTTTTT.